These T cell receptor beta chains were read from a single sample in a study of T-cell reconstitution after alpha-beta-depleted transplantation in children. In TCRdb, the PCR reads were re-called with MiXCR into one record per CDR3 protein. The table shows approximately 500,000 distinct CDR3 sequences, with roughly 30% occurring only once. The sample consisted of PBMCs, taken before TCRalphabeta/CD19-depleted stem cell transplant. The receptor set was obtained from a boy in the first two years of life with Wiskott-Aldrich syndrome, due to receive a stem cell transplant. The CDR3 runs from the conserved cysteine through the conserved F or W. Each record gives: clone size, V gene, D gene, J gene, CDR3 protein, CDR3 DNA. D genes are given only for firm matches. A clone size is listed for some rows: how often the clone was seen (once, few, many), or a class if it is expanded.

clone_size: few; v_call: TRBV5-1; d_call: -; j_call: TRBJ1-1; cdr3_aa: CASSLIGLLDTEAFF; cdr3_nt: TGCGCCAGCAGCTTGATTGGGCTTCTGGACACTGAAGCTTTCTTT
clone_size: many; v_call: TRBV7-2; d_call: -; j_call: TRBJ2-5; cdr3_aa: CASSLTRETQYF; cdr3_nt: TGTGCCAGCAGCTTAACCCGAGAGACCCAGTACTTC
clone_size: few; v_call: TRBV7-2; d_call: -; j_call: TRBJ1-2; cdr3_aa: CASSLDGSNYGYTF; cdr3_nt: TGTGCCAGCAGCTTGGACGGATCTAACTATGGCTACACCTTC
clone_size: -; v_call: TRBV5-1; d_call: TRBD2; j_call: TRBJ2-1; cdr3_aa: CASSLLGLAGPQAQFF; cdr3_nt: TGCGCCAGCAGCTTATTAGGACTAGCGGGCCCCCAGGCGCAGTTCTTC
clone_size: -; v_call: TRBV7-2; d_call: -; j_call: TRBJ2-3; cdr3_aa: CASSLDIITSGTQYF; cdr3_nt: TGTGCCAGCAGCTTAGACATCATAACTAGTGGTACGCAGTATTTT
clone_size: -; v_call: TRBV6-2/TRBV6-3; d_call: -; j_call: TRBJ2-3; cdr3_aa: CASSYRSGTRTDTQYF; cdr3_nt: TGTGCCAGCAGTTACCGTTCCGGGACACGCACAGATACGCAGTATTTT
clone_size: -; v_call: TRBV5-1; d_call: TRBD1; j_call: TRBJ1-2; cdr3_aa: CASSYGDRDYGYTF; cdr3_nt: TGCGCCAGCAGCTACGGGGACAGGGACTATGGCTACACCTTC
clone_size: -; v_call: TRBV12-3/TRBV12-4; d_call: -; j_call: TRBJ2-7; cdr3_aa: CASSSPITIDEQYF; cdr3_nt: TGTGCCAGCAGTTCTCCAATAACTATTGACGAGCAGTACTTC
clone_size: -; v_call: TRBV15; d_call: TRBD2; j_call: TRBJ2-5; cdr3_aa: CATSAGLAGSETQYF; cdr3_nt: TGTGCCACCAGCGCAGGACTAGCGGGGTCTGAGACCCAGTACTTC
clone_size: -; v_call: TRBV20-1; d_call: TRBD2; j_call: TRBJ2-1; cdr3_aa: CSARGGSGNQFF; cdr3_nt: TGCAGTGCTAGAGGAGGTAGCGGGAACCAGTTCTTC
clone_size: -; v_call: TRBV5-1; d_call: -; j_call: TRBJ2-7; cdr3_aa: CASSLDVGSGRTYEQYF; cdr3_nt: TGCGCCAGCAGCTTGGATGTAGGGAGCGGGCGAACCTACGAGCAGTACTTC
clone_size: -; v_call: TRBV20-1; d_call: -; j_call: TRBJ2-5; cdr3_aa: CSARDSGRGQETQYF; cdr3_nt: TGCAGTGCTAGAGATTCAGGTAGAGGCCAAGAGACCCAGTACTTC
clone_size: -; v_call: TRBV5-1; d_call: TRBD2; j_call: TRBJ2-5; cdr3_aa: CASSTYSGREETQYF; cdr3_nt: TGCGCCAGCAGCACCTATAGCGGGAGGGAAGAGACCCAGTACTTC
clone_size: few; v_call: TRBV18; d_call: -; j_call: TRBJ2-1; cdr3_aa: CASSPGSTENNEQFF; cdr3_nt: TGTGCCAGCTCACCAGGATCTACGGAAAACAATGAGCAGTTCTTC
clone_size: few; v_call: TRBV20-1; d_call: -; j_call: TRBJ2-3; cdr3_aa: CSVRFASGTDTQYF; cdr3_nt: TGCAGTGTCAGGTTTGCTAGCGGCACAGATACGCAGTATTTT
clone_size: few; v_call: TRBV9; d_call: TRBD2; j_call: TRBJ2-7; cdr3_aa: CASSAGLVGYEQYF; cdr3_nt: TGTGCCAGCAGCGCGGGACTAGTAGGGTACGAGCAGTACTTC
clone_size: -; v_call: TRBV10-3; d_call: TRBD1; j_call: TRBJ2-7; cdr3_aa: CATDRGTNEQYF; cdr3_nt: TGTGCCACGGACAGGGGGACTAACGAGCAGTACTTC
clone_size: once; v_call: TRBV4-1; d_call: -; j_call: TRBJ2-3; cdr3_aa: CASSQEGATLRTQYF; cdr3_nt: TGCGCCAGCAGCCAAGAAGGAGCTACCCTCCGTACGCAGTATTTT
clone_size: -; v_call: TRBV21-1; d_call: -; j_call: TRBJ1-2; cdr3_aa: CASSPFDRANYGYTF; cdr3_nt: TGTGCCAGCAGCCCCTTCGACAGGGCCAACTATGGCTACACCTTC
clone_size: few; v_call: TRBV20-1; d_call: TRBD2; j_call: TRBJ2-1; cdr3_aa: CSANSLAGGGMAYNEQFF; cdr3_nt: TGCAGTGCTAATAGCCTAGCGGGAGGGGGTATGGCCTACAATGAGCAGTTCTTC
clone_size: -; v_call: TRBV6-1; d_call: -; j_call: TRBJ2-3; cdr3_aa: CASTTLLSTDTQYF; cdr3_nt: TGTGCCAGCACCACCCTACTGAGCACAGATACGCAGTATTTT
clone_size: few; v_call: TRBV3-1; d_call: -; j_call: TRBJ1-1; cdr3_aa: CASSPGHEAFF; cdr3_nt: TGTGCCAGCAGCCCGGGACACGAAGCTTTCTTT
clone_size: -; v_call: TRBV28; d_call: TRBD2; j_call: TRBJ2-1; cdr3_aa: CASSSFSGRGDNEQFF; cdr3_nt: TGTGCCAGCAGTTCTTTCAGCGGGAGAGGCGACAATGAGCAGTTCTTC
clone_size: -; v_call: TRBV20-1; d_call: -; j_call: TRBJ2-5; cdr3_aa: CSATPWAGLPQETQYF; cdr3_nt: TGCAGTGCTACCCCCTGGGCAGGACTCCCTCAAGAGACCCAGTACTTC
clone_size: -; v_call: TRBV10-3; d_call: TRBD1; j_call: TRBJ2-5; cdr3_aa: CAISERFRGPETQYF; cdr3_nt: TGTGCCATCAGTGAGAGGTTCAGGGGGCCAGAGACCCAGTACTTC
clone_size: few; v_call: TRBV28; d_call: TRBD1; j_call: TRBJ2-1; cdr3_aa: CASSRERGQGVDEQFF; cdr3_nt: TGTGCCAGCAGTCGAGAGAGAGGACAGGGGGTCGATGAGCAGTTCTTC
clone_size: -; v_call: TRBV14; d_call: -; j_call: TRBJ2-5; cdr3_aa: CASSQGARQETHYF; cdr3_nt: TGTGCCAGCAGCCAAGGAGCGCGGCAAGAGACCCATTACTTC
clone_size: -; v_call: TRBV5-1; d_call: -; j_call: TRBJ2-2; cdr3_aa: CASGGGGNTGELFF; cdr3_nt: TGCGCCAGCGGCGGGGGCGGAAACACCGGGGAGCTGTTTTTT
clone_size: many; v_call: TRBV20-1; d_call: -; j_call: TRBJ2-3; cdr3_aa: CSARDRGSTDTQYF; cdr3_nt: TGCAGTGCTAGAGATCGGGGCAGCACAGATACGCAGTATTTT
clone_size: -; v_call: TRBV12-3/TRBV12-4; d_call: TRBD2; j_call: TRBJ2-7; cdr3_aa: CASSLMLAGAYEQYF; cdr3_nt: TGTGCCAGCAGTTTAATGCTAGCGGGAGCCTACGAGCAGTACTTC
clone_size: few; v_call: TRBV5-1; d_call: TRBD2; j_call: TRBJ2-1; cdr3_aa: CASRWTRLYNEQFF; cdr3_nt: TGCGCCAGCAGATGGACTAGACTATACAATGAGCAGTTCTTC
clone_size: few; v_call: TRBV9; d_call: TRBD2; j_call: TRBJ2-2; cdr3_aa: CASSIGGLAGGPSTGELFF; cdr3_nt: TGTGCCAGCAGCATCGGCGGGCTAGCGGGAGGGCCGAGCACCGGGGAGCTGTTTTTT
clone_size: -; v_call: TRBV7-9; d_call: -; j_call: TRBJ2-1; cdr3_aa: CASSSWIENNEQFF; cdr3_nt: TGTGCCAGCAGCTCTTGGATAGAGAACAATGAGCAGTTCTTC
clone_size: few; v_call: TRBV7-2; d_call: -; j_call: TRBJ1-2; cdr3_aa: CASSLLFPGIALYGYTF; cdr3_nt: TGTGCCAGCAGCTTACTGTTCCCGGGTATCGCGCTTTATGGCTACACCTTC
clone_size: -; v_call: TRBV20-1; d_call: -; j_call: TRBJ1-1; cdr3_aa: CSASGPGLKAFF; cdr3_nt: TGCAGTGCTAGCGGGCCCGGTTTGAAAGCTTTCTTT
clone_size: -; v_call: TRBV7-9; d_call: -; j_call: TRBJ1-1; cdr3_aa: CASSLEGGTNTEAFF; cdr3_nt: TGTGCCAGCAGCTTAGAAGGAGGGACCAACACTGAAGCTTTCTTT
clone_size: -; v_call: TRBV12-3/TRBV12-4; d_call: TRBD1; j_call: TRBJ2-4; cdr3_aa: CASRLGQDKNIQYF; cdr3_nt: TGTGCCAGCCGACTCGGACAGGACAAAAACATTCAGTACTTC
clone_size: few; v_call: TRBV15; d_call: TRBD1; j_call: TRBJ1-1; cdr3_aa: CATMDGTGNTEAFF; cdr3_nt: TGTGCCACCATGGACGGGACAGGGAACACTGAAGCTTTCTTT
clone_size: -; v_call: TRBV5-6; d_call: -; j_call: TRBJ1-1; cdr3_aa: CASSLAWYTEAFF; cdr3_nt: TGTGCCAGCAGCTTGGCCTGGTACACTGAAGCTTTCTTT
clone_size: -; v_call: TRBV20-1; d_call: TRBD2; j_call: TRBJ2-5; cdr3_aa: CSATLSGGGETQYF; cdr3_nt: TGCAGTGCGACCTTAAGCGGGGGGGGAGAGACCCAGTACTTC
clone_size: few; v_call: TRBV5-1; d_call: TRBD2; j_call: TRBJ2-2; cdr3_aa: CASSLVPRGSVGELFF; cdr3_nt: TGCGCCAGCAGCTTGGTTCCGCGCGGGAGTGTCGGGGAGCTGTTTTTT
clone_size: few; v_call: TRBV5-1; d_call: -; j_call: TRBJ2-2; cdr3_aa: CASSFPDRNTGELFF; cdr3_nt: TGCGCCAGCAGCTTCCCTGACAGGAACACCGGGGAGCTGTTTTTT
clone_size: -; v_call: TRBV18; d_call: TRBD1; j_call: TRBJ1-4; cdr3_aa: CASSPPQGREKLFF; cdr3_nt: TGTGCCAGCTCACCACCACAGGGGAGGGAAAAACTGTTTTTT
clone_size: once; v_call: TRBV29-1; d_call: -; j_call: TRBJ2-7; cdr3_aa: CSVATRLNYEQYF; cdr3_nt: TGCAGCGTTGCGACCCGACTGAACTACGAGCAGTACTTC
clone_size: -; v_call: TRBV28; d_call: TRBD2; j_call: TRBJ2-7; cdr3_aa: CASSSGRASNEQYF; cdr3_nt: TGTGCCAGCAGTAGCGGGAGGGCTTCTAACGAGCAGTACTTC
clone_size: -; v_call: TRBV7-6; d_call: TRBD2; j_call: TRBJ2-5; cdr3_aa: CASSHRGRLAGFQETQYF; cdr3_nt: TGTGCCAGCAGCCACAGAGGTCGTCTAGCGGGCTTCCAAGAGACCCAGTACTTC
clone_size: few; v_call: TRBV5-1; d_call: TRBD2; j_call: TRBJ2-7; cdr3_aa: CASSMSTSGSSYEQYF; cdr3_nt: TGCGCCAGCAGCATGAGCACTAGCGGGAGCTCCTACGAGCAGTACTTC
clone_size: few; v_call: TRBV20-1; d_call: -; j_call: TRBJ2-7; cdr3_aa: CSASLRTTYEQYF; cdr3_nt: TGCAGTGCTAGCCTCCGGACTACCTACGAGCAGTACTTC
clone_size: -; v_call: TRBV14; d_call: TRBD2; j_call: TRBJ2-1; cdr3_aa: CASSRVAGVGNEQFF; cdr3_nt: TGTGCCAGCAGCCGCGTAGCGGGAGTAGGTAATGAGCAGTTCTTC
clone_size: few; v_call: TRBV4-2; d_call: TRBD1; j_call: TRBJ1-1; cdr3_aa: CASSPRTRDRGVTEAFF; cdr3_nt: TGTGCCAGCAGCCCTCGAACCCGGGACAGGGGTGTCACTGAAGCTTTCTTT
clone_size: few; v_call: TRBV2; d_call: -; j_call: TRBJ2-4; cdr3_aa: CASRLSGPYIQYF; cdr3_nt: TGTGCCAGCAGACTCTCAGGGCCGTATATTCAGTACTTC
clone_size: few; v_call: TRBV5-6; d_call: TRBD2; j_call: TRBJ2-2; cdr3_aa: CASSQTSGRARELFF; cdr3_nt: TGTGCCAGCAGCCAGACTAGCGGGAGGGCCCGGGAGCTGTTTTTT
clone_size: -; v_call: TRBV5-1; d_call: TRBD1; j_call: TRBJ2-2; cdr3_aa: CASSHRDRGLNTGELFF; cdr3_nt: TGCGCCAGCAGCCACCGGGACAGGGGGCTCAACACCGGGGAGCTGTTTTTT
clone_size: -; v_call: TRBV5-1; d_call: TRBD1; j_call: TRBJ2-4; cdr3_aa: CASSLLTGQGENIQYF; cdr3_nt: TGCGCCAGCAGCTTATTGACCGGACAGGGCGAAAACATTCAGTACTTC
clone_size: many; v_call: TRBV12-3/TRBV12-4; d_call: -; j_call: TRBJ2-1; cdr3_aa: CASSTSYNEQFF; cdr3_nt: TGTGCCAGCAGTACTTCCTACAATGAGCAGTTCTTC
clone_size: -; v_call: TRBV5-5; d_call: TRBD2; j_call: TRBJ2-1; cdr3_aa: CASSLGLLAGGPYNEQFF; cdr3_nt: TGTGCCAGCAGCTTGGGCCTCCTAGCGGGAGGGCCTTACAATGAGCAGTTCTTC
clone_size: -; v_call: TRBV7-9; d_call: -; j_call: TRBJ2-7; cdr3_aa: CASSPVDTYEQYF; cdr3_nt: TGTGCCAGCAGCCCAGTAGACACGTACGAGCAGTACTTC